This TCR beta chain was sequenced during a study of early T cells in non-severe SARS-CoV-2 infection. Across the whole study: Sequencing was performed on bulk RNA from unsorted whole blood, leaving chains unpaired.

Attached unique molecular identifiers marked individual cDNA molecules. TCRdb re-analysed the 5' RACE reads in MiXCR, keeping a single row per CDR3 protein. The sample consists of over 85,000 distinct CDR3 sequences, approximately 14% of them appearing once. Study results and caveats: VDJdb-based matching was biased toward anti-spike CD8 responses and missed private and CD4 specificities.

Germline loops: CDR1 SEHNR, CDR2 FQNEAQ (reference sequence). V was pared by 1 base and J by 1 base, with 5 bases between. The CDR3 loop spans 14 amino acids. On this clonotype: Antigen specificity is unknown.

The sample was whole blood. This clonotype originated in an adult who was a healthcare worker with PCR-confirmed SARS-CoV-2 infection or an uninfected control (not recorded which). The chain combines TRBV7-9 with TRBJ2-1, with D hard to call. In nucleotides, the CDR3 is TGTGCCAGCAGCTTAGTAAGGTCCTACAATGAGCAGTTCTTC. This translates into CASSLVRSYNEQFF.